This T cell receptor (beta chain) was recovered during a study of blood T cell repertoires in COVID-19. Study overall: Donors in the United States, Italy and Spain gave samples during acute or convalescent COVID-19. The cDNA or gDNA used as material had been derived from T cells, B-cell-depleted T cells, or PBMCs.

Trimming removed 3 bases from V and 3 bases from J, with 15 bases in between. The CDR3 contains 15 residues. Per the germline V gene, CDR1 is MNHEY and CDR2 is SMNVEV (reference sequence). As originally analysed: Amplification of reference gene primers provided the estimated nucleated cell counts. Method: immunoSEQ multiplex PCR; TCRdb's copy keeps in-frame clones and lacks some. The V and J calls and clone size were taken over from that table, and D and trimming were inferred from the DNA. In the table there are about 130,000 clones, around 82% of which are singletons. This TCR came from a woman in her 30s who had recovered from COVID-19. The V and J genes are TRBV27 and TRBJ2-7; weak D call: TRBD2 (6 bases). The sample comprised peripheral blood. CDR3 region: CASSFAGSVVYEQYF. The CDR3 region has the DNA TGTGCCAGCAGTTTCGCGGGAAGCGTGGTCTACGAGCAGTACTTC.